These 10 T cell receptor beta chains share one sample of origin, sequenced in a study of a mutant IDH1 vaccine in newly diagnosed glioma. Time point of the sample: week 35, safety follow-up. It was 300 ug of mutant IDH1 20-mer peptide that made up each vaccine dose, given with topical imiquimod. The assay was immunoSEQ multiplex PCR, and TCRdb's table has in-frame clones only and misses some. The sample lists tens of thousands of clones, roughly four fifths seen once, with 5% to 7% in the top ten. These receptors are not linked to any known antigen. Source: PBMCs, taken from a glioma patient whose treatment included an IDH1 peptide vaccine. The receptor set was obtained from a man aged 35 to 55 with glioma.

The J gene is TRBJ2-7, the V gene TRBV4-3, with TRBD1 identical over 8 bases. V shed 1 base and J 3 bases; nucleotides not matched to a gene: 2. The V gene's germline CDR1 is LGHNA and CDR2 YSLEER. The CDR3 runs to 14 residues. CDR3 region: CASSQGTGNYEQYF. The CDR3 DNA reads as TGCGCCAGCAGCCAAGGGACAGGGAACTACGAGCAGTACTTC.

This rearrangement joins TRBV14 to TRBJ2-7; 10 nucleotides match TRBD2. Germline V lookup: CDR1 SGHDN, CDR2 FVKESK. The CDR3 has 13 amino acids. J gave up 6 bases and V 3 bases, and 2 bases lay outside the gene matches. This chain's CDR3 is CASSHRLAGEQYF. DNA of the CDR3: TGTGCCAGCAGCCATCGACTAGCGGGCGAGCAGTACTTC.

This clone occurred once. V usage is TRBV7-6 and J usage is TRBJ2-1, with TRBD1 as a possible D gene (5 bases). Germline CDR1 reads SGHVS; CDR2 reads FNYEAQ. This CDR3 is 13 amino acids long. The V end lost 1 base, the J end lost 8 bases, and 9 bases lay between the germline ends. Here the CDR3 reads CASSLGQGYEQFF. The CDR3 nucleotides are TGTGCCAGCAGCTTAGGTCAGGGCTATGAGCAGTTCTTC.

This clone came up a few times. V is TRBV28 and J is TRBJ1-5; TRBD1 agrees at 8 bases. CDR1 and CDR2 from the germline V gene are MDHEN and SYDVKM. This CDR3 comprises 14 residues. J was trimmed by 4 bases and V by 5 bases; bases with no gene match: 4. The CDR3 here is CASSVTGDNQPQHF. CDR3 coding DNA: TGTGCCAGCAGTGTGACAGGGGATAATCAGCCCCAGCATTTT. The full variable domain, in which reference TRBV28 and TRBJ1-5 provide the parts outside the CDR3, is DVKVTQSSRYLVKRTGEKVFLECVQDMDHENMFWYRQDPGLGLRLIYFSYDVKMKEKGDIPEGYSVSREKKERFSLILESASTNQTSMYLCASSVTGDNQPQHFGDGTRLSIL.

The chain is built from TRBV7-2 and TRBJ2-3, with D perhaps TRBD2 (5 bases). Trimming stripped 1 base from V and 8 bases from J, with 7 bases between. The CDR3 contains 12 residues. Germline V lookup: CDR1 SGHTA, CDR2 FQGNSA. The CDR3 here is CASSLVSGTQYF. Written as DNA, the CDR3 is TGTGCCAGCAGCTTAGTAAGCGGTACGCAGTATTTT.

The chain combines TRBV20-1 with TRBJ1-2; TRBD1 might be the D (6 bases). With 6 bases removed from V and 6 bases from J, the gap between germline ends came to 11 bases. The CDR3 totals 11 residues. The germline V gene has CDR1 DFQATT and CDR2 SNEGSKA (reference sequence). This chain's CDR3 is CSAWGADGYTF. The CDR3 DNA sequence: TGCAGTGCGTGGGGGGCGGATGGCTACACCTTC.

The gene calls are TRBV6-6 and TRBJ1-2; the match to TRBD1 covers 7 bases. CDR3 length equals 15 residues. Germline V gene sequence: CDR1 MNHNY, CDR2 SVGAGI (reference sequence). V dropped 4 bases and J dropped 3; count of bases not matched to a gene: 8. The CDR3 sequence is CASSSVVQGDYGYTF. The DNA for the CDR3 is TGTGCCAGCAGTTCCGTTGTTCAGGGGGACTATGGCTACACCTTC.

The chain links TRBV15 to TRBJ2-2; TRBD1 or TRBD2 may be the D gene (5 bases each). Germline CDR1 and CDR2: LNHNV and YYDKDF (reference sequence). V was shortened by 0 bases and J by 4 bases, with 9 bases between the two germline ends. The CDR3 totals 15 residues. The CDR3 nucleotides are TGTGCCACCAGCAGAGATCAGGGAGTCACCGGGGAGCTGTTTTTT. Its translation is CATSRDQGVTGELFF.

The chain joins TRBV5-4 to TRBJ2-7, with TRBD2 matching 7 bases. CDR1 is SGHNT, CDR2 YYREEE, per germline (reference sequence). The CDR3 spans 15 residues. The ends lost 0 bases at V and 0 bases at J; junction bases unmatched: 3. The CDR3 bases are TGTGCCAGCAGCTTGGGGGGCGGGAGCTCCTACGAGCAGTACTTC. Protein product: CASSLGGGSSYEQYF.

This clone was counted a single time. The chain couples TRBV6-5 to TRBJ1-4; D is unresolved. The V gene lost 5 bases and the J gene lost 4 bases, with 11 bases spanning the gap. Germline-derived CDR1 and CDR2 are MNHEY and SVGAGI. The CDR3 spans 14 residues. The CDR3 is CASSLVDGNEKLFF. For the CDR3, the DNA is TGTGCCAGCAGTCTCGTCGACGGTAATGAAAAACTGTTTTTT.